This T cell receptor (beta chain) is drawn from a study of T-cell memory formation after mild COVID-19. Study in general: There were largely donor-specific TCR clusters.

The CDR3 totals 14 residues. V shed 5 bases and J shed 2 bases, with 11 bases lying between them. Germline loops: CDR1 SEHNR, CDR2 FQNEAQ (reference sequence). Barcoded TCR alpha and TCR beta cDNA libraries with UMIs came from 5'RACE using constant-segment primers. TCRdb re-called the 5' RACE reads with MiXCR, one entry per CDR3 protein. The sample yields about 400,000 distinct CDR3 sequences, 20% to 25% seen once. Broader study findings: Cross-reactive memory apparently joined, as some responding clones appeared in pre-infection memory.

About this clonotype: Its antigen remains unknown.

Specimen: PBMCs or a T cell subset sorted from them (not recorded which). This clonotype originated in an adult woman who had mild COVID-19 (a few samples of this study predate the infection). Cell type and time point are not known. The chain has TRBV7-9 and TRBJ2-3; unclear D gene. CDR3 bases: TGTGCCAGCAGCGCCCGGGCCCCCACAGATACGCAGTATTTT. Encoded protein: CASSARAPTDTQYF.